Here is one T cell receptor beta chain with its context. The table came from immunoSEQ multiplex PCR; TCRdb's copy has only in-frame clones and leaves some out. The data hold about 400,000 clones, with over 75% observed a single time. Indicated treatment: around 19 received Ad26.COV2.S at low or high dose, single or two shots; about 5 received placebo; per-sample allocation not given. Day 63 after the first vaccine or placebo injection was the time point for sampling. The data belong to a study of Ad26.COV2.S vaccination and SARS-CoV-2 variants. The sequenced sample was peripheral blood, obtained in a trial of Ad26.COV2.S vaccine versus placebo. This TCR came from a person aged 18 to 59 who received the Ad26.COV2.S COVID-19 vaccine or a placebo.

CDR3 sequence (DNA): TGTGCCTGGCTGGGAGAAGACTACGAGCAGTACTTC. Translating it yields CAWLGEDYEQYF. V gene TRBV30 combines with J gene TRBJ2-7; tentative D call: TRBD2 (5 bases). The CDR3 covers 12 residues. V was clipped by 5 bases and J by 3 bases, with 11 bases between them. Per the germline V gene, CDR1 is GTSNPN and CDR2 is SVGIG (reference sequence).